These 24 T cell receptor beta chains originate from one sample sequenced in a study of shared clonotypes between healthy human individuals. As defined, naive CD8 cells were CD45RO-negative and positively selected for CCR7, with terminally differentiated effector memory CD45RA+ cells excluded. The assay was immunoSEQ multiplex PCR, and TCRdb's table has in-frame clones only and misses some. The repertoire holds 550,000 to 750,000 clones, with 95% as singletons. The source material was naive CD8+ T cells sorted from blood. The receptors come from a woman in her 30s in good health.

The chain carries TRBV4-1 and TRBJ2-1, with 8 bases matching TRBD2. The germline V gene encodes CDR1 MGHRA and CDR2 YSYEKL. The CDR3 is 15 residues long. Trimming cost V 4 bases and J 7 bases; bases outside gene matches: 9. This CDR3 is CASSPYTGGRNEQFF. CDR3 DNA sequence: TGCGCCAGCAGCCCCTATACGGGAGGGCGGAATGAGCAGTTCTTC.

This clone occurred once. The V gene is TRBV11-2, the J gene TRBJ2-7, with 10 bases identical to TRBD2. CDR1 and CDR2 from the germline V gene are SGHAT and FQNNGV. This CDR3 is 15 amino acids long. V was clipped by 1 base and J by 2 bases; unmatched bases: 2. The CDR3 is CASSLASGSAYEQYF. In DNA, the CDR3 is TGTGCCAGCAGCTTAGCTAGCGGGAGTGCCTACGAGCAGTACTTC.

This clone was seen a single time. The V and J genes are TRBV5-6 and TRBJ2-3; possible D gene TRBD1, 6 bases. V gave up 4 bases and J gave up 2 bases, with 14 bases separating them. The germline V gene has CDR1 SGHDT and CDR2 YYEEEE. This CDR3 has 15 amino acids. This chain's CDR3 is CASSLAHRATDTQYF. The CDR3 nucleotides read TGTGCCAGCAGCCTGGCCCACAGGGCCACAGATACGCAGTATTTT.

The gene calls are TRBV28 and TRBJ2-7, with D perhaps TRBD2 (6 bases). The CDR3 is made up of 15 amino acids. The V gene lost 8 bases and the J gene lost 7 bases, with 24 bases spanning the gap. Germline V gives CDR1 MDHEN, CDR2 SYDVKM. The CDR3 loop reads CASSVIYGSGGEQYF. CDR3 bases: TGTGCCAGCTCGGTGATTTACGGGAGTGGCGGTGAGCAGTACTTC.

This chain uses TRBV7-9 with TRBJ2-1; D uncertain. The length of the CDR3 is 14 residues. Germline CDR1 reads SEHNR; CDR2 reads FQNEAQ (reference sequence). The V end was cut by 1 base, the J end by 6 bases, with 10 bases between. CDR3 coding DNA: TGTGCCAGCAGCTTAGTGGTTCCTAGCAATGAGCAGTTCTTC. Its protein product is CASSLVVPSNEQFF. Full variable domain (missing parts from reference TRBV7-9 and TRBJ2-1): DTGVSQNPRHKITKRGQNVTFRCDPISEHNRLYWYRQTLGQGPEFLTYFQNEAQLEKSRLLSDRFSAERPKGSFSTLEIQRTEQGDSAMYLCASSLVVPSNEQFFGPGTRLTVL.

This clone occurred once. This sequence joins TRBV6-4 and TRBJ2-5; 7 bases are a match to TRBD1. The CDR3 has 14 residues. The germline gives CDR1 MRHNA, CDR2 SNTAGT. V dropped 2 bases and J dropped 11; count of bases not matched to a gene: 11. CDR3 region: CASSDTRQGQVQYF. For the CDR3, the DNA is TGTGCCAGCAGTGACACCCGACAGGGCCAAGTGCAGTACTTC.

V usage is TRBV28 and J usage is TRBJ2-7, with 10 bases aligning to TRBD2. Germline V lookup: CDR1 MDHEN, CDR2 SYDVKM. The CDR3 sequence is 14 residues long. V lost 6 bases to trimming and J lost 2 bases; unmatched junction nucleotides: 4. The CDR3 DNA reads TGTGCCAGCAGAACTAGCGGGGCCACCTACGAGCAGTACTTC. Its protein is CASRTSGATYEQYF.

The chain uses TRBV6-5 and TRBJ2-3; D is possibly TRBD2 (6 bases). Germline CDR1 MNHEY, CDR2 SVGAGI. The CDR3 has 15 amino acids. Trimming left V 0 bases short and J 5 bases short, with 12 bases between. This CDR3 reads CASSYSPGARDTQYF. CDR3 bases: TGTGCCAGCAGTTACTCCCCGGGAGCTAGAGATACGCAGTATTTT.

This clone was recorded once. J is TRBJ1-1 and V is TRBV5-1, with D maybe TRBD1 (6 bases). Trimming stripped 4 bases from V and 4 bases from J, with 11 bases between. This CDR3 region has 13 residues. Looked up from germline, CDR1 is SGHRS and CDR2 is YFSETQ. Here the CDR3 reads CASSPGGRTEAFF. CDR3 DNA sequence: TGCGCCAGCAGCCCGGGGGGGCGCACTGAAGCTTTCTTT. Using reference TRBV5-1 and TRBJ1-1 for the parts outside the CDR3, the full variable domain is KAGVTQTPRYLIKTRGQQVTLSCSPISGHRSVSWYQQTPGQGLQFLFEYFSETQRNKGNFPGRFSGRQFSNSRSEMNVSTLELGDSALYLCASSPGGRTEAFFGQGTRLTVV.

The chain is built from TRBV29-1 and TRBJ2-1; D assignment may be TRBD1 or TRBD2 (5 bases each). Trimming stripped 4 bases from V and 6 bases from J, with 16 bases between. The CDR3 runs to 14 residues. Germline V lookup: CDR1 SQVTM, CDR2 ANQGSEA. This chain's CDR3 is CSVVDSLGTNEQFF. CDR3 sequence (DNA): TGCAGCGTTGTAGACAGCCTCGGGACCAATGAGCAGTTCTTC.

The V and J genes are TRBV5-4 and TRBJ2-1; D possibly corresponds to TRBD2 (6 bases). V lost 1 base and J lost 5, with 19 bases in between. The CDR3 runs 17 residues. Germline CDR1 and CDR2: SGHNT and YYREEE (reference sequence). The CDR3 coding sequence is TGTGCCAGCAGCTTGCTGCTCACGGGAGAGGGACACAATGAGCAGTTCTTC. This gives the protein CASSLLLTGEGHNEQFF.

V is TRBV2 and J is TRBJ2-3, with 8 bases matching TRBD2. The CDR3 sequence is 16 residues long. CDR1 is SNHLY, CDR2 FYNNEI, per germline. The V gene end was trimmed by 6 bases and the J gene end by 0 bases; junction bases not matched to a gene: 8. The CDR3 nucleotides read TGTGCCAGCAGCAGCGGGAGACGGCTGAGCACAGATACGCAGTATTTT. It is translated as CASSSGRRLSTDTQYF.

This clone appeared a single time. V gene TRBV4-1 combines with J gene TRBJ1-5; D is unresolved. V lost 2 bases, J lost 5 bases, and 13 bases lay in between. The length of the CDR3 is 15 residues. The germline CDR1 and CDR2 sequences are MGHRA and YSYEKL. The CDR3: CASSQTTHGYQPQHF. In DNA, the CDR3 is TGCGCCAGCAGCCAAACAACTCACGGCTATCAGCCCCAGCATTTT.

This clone was detected a few times. The chain joins TRBV20-1 to TRBJ1-1, with no clear D. The CDR3 totals 11 residues. Germline assignment: CDR1 DFQATT and CDR2 SNEGSKA (reference sequence). Trimming left V 3 bases short and J 0 bases short, with 2 bases between. The CDR3 bases are TGCAGTGCTAGGTTGAACACTGAAGCTTTCTTT. Its translation: CSARLNTEAFF.

V and J are TRBV28 and TRBJ2-7, with D possibly being TRBD2 (5 bases). CDR3 length: 12 residues. Germline V gene sequence: CDR1 MDHEN, CDR2 SYDVKM. Trimming removed 5 bases from V and 11 bases from J, with 16 bases in between. This chain's CDR3 is CASSPSLTGKYF. The CDR3 DNA reads as TGTGCCAGCAGTCCCTCCTTGACCGGGAAGTACTTC.

The chain uses TRBV4-1 and TRBJ2-1, with no clear D. CDR3 length: 12 amino acids. Trimming stripped 4 bases from V and 5 bases from J, with 6 bases between. The germline V gene encodes CDR1 MGHRA and CDR2 YSYEKL. For the CDR3, the DNA is TGCGCCAGCAGCCCAAATGACAATGAGCAGTTCTTC. It yields the protein CASSPNDNEQFF.

V and J are TRBV15 and TRBJ1-1, with D possibly matching TRBD1 (5 bases). Germline CDR1 LNHNV, CDR2 YYDKDF (reference sequence). This CDR3 is 14 amino acids long. V lost 0 bases to trimming and J lost 6 bases, with 11 bases between them. The chain's CDR3 is CATSRDQGGAEAFF. The CDR3 DNA is TGTGCCACCAGCAGAGACCAGGGAGGGGCTGAAGCTTTCTTT. Complete variable domain (other parts from reference TRBV15 and TRBJ1-1): DAMVIQNPRYQVTQFGKPVTLSCSQTLNHNVMYWYQQKSSQAPKLLFHYYDKDFNNEADTPDNFQSRRPNTSFCFLDIRSPGLGDTAMYLCATSRDQGGAEAFFGQGTRLTVV.

The chain links TRBV28 to TRBJ2-3; tentatively, D is TRBD2 (5 bases). The CDR3 runs to 13 residues. Germline CDR1 is MDHEN and CDR2 is SYDVKM. V lost 6 bases and J 2 bases, leaving 9 bases between the germline ends. Here the CDR3 reads CASRTGYTDTQYF. The CDR3 DNA sequence: TGTGCCAGCAGAACGGGGTACACAGATACGCAGTATTTT.

The chain is built from TRBV29-1 and TRBJ2-1; D gene unclear. V dropped 1 base and J dropped 8 bases, with 24 bases sitting between them. Germline lookup yields CDR1 SQVTM and CDR2 ANQGSEA. The CDR3 extends over 17 amino acids. CDR3 in amino acids: CSVEGSRRAGSSDEQFF. The CDR3 coding sequence is TGCAGCGTTGAAGGTTCCCGCCGCGCTGGCTCCTCGGATGAGCAGTTCTTC.

A single count supports this clone. The same CDR3 can be traced to other DNA sequences in this sample. The gene calls are TRBV5-6 and TRBJ2-7, with D possibly matching TRBD2 (5 bases). This CDR3 has 13 amino acids. The V gene lost 3 bases and the J gene lost 1 base, with 8 bases spanning the gap. Germline assignment: CDR1 SGHDT and CDR2 YYEEEE. CDR3: CASSSSGSYEQYF. In DNA form, the CDR3 reads TGTGCCAGCAGCTCCAGCGGATCCTACGAGCAGTACTTC.

The chain is built from TRBV6-1 and TRBJ1-2; D perhaps matches TRBD1 (5 bases). CDR1 is MNHNS, CDR2 SASEGT, per germline. The length of the CDR3 is 15 residues. Trimming took 1 base from V and 0 from J, leaving 9 bases between them. For the CDR3, the DNA is TGTGCCAGCAGTGAAGACAGGTTCCCTAACTATGGCTACACCTTC. Translating gives CASSEDRFPNYGYTF.

Regarding this clone: Compared with germline, one end of the junction differs, possibly owing to a read error. This chain joins TRBV2 and TRBJ2-7, with D uncertain. Germline loops: CDR1 SNHLY, CDR2 FYNNEI. The CDR3 totals 12 residues. The DNA for the CDR3 is TGTGCCAGCAGTGATATGAGATTTGTTCCCAACTTC. It encodes CASSDMRFVPNF.

The chain uses TRBV2 and TRBJ2-7, with 8 bases fitting TRBD1. With 9 bases clipped from V and 1 base from J, the junction kept 5 bases outside the gene matches. This CDR3 is 13 amino acids long. CDR1 and CDR2 from the germline V gene are SNHLY and FYNNEI. CDR3 in DNA: TGTGCCAGAGGACAGGGAGGATCCTACGAGCAGTACTTC. Residues: CARGQGGSYEQYF. Full variable domain (rest looked up from reference TRBV2 and TRBJ2-7): EPEVTQTPSHQVTQMGQEVILRCVPISNHLYFYWYRQILGQKVEFLVSFYNNEISEKSEIFDDQFSVERPDGSNFTLKIRSTKLEDSAMYFCARGQGGSYEQYFGPGTRLTVT.

This chain connects TRBV9 to TRBJ2-5; 10 bases agree with TRBD1. The J call could be wrong; TRBJ2-7 is a better fit for the DNA end. The CDR3 has 15 residues. CDR1 SGDLS and CDR2 YYNGEE come from the germline V gene. The CDR3 here is CASSVGGTGVHEQYF. CDR3 in DNA: TGTGCCAGCAGCGTAGGCGGGACAGGGGTCCACGAGCAGTACTTC.